This T cell receptor beta chain was sequenced in a study of identical twins. Addition of a universal primer site occurred through template switching, and cDNA carried unique molecular identifiers. TCRdb reprocessed the 5' RACE reads via MiXCR and lists one record per CDR3 protein. The sample consists of 450,000 or so distinct CDR3 sequences, 14% of them appearing once. The data also belong to a second study, concerning yellow fever vaccine responses in identical twins. Per that study: Twins showed a vaccine T cell response that reportedly seemed partly convergent, partly personalized.

The TCR originated in a young woman in good health. The sample comprised CD4+ T cells sorted from blood.

Here the CDR3 reads CATSSQAGGDNEQFF. The CDR3 DNA reads TGTGCCACCAGCAGCCAAGCGGGGGGTGACAATGAGCAGTTCTTC. The chain couples TRBV15 to TRBJ2-1; 9 positions agree with TRBD2. Germline V lookup: CDR1 LNHNV, CDR2 YYDKDF (reference sequence). This CDR3 has 15 residues. The trim removed 3 bases at V and 5 bases at J, leaving 5 bases unmatched. Full variable domain (rest looked up from reference TRBV15 and TRBJ2-1): DAMVIQNPRYQVTQFGKPVTLSCSQTLNHNVMYWYQQKSSQAPKLLFHYYDKDFNNEADTPDNFQSRRPNTSFCFLDIRSPGLGDTAMYLCATSSQAGGDNEQFFGPGTRLTVL.